Described below is a single TCR beta chain sequence and its context. As yet, its antigen is unknown. Germline CDR1 and CDR2: MNHEY and SVGAGI. Between the trimmed V and J ends, which lost 2 bases and 5 bases, there was a span of 9 bases. This CDR3 is 13 amino acids long. This table comes from immunoSEQ multiplex PCR, and its TCRdb copy is limited to in-frame clones, with some not included. The sample yields about 100,000 clones, 90% seen once. These data come from a study of T cell responses to AZD1222 COVID-19 vaccine. Broader study findings: Along spike, vaccine-associated CD4 TCRs were found throughout, with dominance at 160-218 and 743-854. Spike-specific TCR breadth rose after two AZD1222 doses, and depth rose as well.

The sequence came from an adult in good health. The sample consisted of peripheral blood, taken on day 0 of AZD1222 vaccination. The rearrangement links TRBV6-5 to TRBJ1-2; no definite D call. CDR3 nucleotides: TGTGCCAGCAGTTACCTAAGAACTTATGGCTACACCTTC. Protein sequence: CASSYLRTYGYTF.